A single sample is the source of the 4 T cell receptor beta chains below, sequenced in a study of CD8 T cells in ankylosing spondylitis. Study-wide findings and caveats: Typical of ankylosing spondylitis blood, it appeared, was a TCR beta motif of 7 or 8 highly homologous variants.

For these TCRs, the target antigens are not known. TCRdb itself ran the 5' RACE reads through MiXCR, one entry per CDR3 protein. The table has roughly 670,000 distinct CDR3 sequences, under 20% seen once; the top ten hold about a fifth. Sample: blood, either unsorted or a sorted T cell fraction (not recorded which). These TCRs come from a male donor with ankylosing spondylitis.

This clonotype was counted between two and nine times. The rearrangement uses TRBV15 and TRBJ2-5, with D unresolved. The CDR3 covers 15 residues. Germline CDR1 reads LNHNV; CDR2 reads YYDKDF (reference sequence). Trimming took 0 bases from V and 5 from J, leaving 13 bases between them. In DNA form, the CDR3 reads TGTGCCACCAGCAGAGATCTCACCGTCCGGGAGACCCAGTACTTC. Protein: CATSRDLTVRETQYF.

This clonotype was seen many times. The chain combines TRBV2 with TRBJ2-5; D gene unclear. Germline V lookup: CDR1 SNHLY, CDR2 FYNNEI. This CDR3 has 15 amino acids. V was trimmed by 0 bases and J by 1 base, leaving 9 bases between them. DNA for the CDR3: TGTGCCAGCAGTGAAGCGATTGGAACCCAAGAGACCCAGTACTTC. Translation gives CASSEAIGTQETQYF.

The J gene is TRBJ2-2, the V gene TRBV30; 8 nucleotides align to TRBD2. V shed 1 base and J 5 bases; nucleotides not matched to a gene: 6. The CDR3 is 15 amino acids. Germline CDR1 reads GTSNPN; CDR2 reads SVGIG (reference sequence). The CDR3 nucleotides are TGTGCCTGGAGTGGGGCAGCGGGAGTTACCGGGGAGCTGTTTTTT. Protein: CAWSGAAGVTGELFF.

Only a few counts were recorded for this clonotype. The CDR3 reads CASSRDTSGSGEQYF. CDR3 coding DNA: TGCGCCAGCAGCCGGGATACTAGCGGGAGCGGGGAGCAGTACTTC. This chain joins TRBV4-1 and TRBJ2-7; TRBD2 matches 11 bases. Germline lookup yields CDR1 MGHRA and CDR2 YSYEKL. The J segment lost 7 bases and the V segment lost 4 bases, leaving 9 bases of the junction unmatched. CDR3 length equals 15 residues.